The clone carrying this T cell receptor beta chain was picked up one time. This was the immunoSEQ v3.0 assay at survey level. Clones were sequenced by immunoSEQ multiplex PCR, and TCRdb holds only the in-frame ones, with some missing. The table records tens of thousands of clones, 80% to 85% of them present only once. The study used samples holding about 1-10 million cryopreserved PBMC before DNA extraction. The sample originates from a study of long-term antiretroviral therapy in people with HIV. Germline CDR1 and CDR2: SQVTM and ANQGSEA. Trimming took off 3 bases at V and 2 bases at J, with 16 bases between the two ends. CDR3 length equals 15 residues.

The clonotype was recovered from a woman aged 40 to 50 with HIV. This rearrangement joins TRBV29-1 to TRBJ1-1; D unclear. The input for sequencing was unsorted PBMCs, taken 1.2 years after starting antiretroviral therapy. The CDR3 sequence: CSVDPTRGSNTEAFF. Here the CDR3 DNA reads TGCAGCGTTGATCCTACCCGGGGTTCCAACACTGAAGCTTTCTTT.